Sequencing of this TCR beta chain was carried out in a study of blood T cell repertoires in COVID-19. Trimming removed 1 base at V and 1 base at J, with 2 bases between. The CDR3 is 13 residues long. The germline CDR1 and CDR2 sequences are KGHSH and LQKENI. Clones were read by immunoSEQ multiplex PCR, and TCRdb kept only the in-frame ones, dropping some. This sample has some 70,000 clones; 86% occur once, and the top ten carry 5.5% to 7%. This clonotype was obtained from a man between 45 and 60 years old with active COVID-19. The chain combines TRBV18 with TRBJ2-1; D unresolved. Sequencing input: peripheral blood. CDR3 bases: TGTGCCAGCTCACCACTATCCTACAATGAGCAGTTCTTC. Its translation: CASSPLSYNEQFF.